This paragraph covers one TCR beta chain sequence. Antigen unknown. The germline CDR1 and CDR2 sequences are SQVTM and ANQGSEA. This CDR3 has 14 residues. V was shortened by 2 bases and J by 6 bases, with 16 bases between the two germline ends. This was the immunoSEQ version 4 assay in survey mode. TCRdb keeps only in-frame clones here, not all; method: immunoSEQ multiplex PCR. The sample includes about 10,000 clones, more than 65% seen only once; the top ten take roughly 2%. The sample comes from a study of persistence of HIV-infected CD4 T cells. Study-level results: Compared with CD3/CD28-stimulated cells, CMV- and Gag-responding cells showed lower TCRbeta richness.

Overlapping HIV-1 Gag 15-mer peptides at 0.85 to 1 ug per peptide per mL were used. CD4+ T cells upregulating both CD40 ligand and CD69 were sorted as responding cells. Anti-CD28/CD49d costimulation, CD40-blocking antibody and enfuvirtide were given to CD8-depleted PBMCs for 15 to 20 hours. This chain connects TRBV29-1 to TRBJ1-1; perhaps TRBD1 as D (5 bases). The sequences come from CD4+ T cells sorted from PBMCs after roughly 18-hour stimulation, collected from a patient who received antiretroviral therapy. The source of this sequence is an adult woman with HIV who was CMV-seropositive. This chain's CDR3 is CSVESLAGHAEAFF. The DNA of the CDR3 is TGCAGCGTTGAATCTCTGGCAGGGCACGCTGAAGCTTTCTTT.